This TCR beta chain was found in a study of blood T cell repertoires in COVID-19. Across the study: COVID-19 samples, acute and convalescent, were from the United States, Italy and Spain.

Everyone who took part was 18 to 89 years old, and they came from roughly 25 US areas. Two negative PCRs, clearance, or symptom resolution had been documented for recovered Cohort 3 donors. CDR3 length equals 11 residues. Germline V gene lookup returns CDR1 SGHTA and CDR2 FQGNSA. The germline V and J ends were trimmed by 2 bases and 10 bases, with 8 bases remaining between them. Per the authors' pipeline: Scientists estimated how many nucleated cells there were by amplifying reference gene primers. TCRdb's table, derived via immunoSEQ multiplex PCR, lists solely in-frame clones and lacks some. From that table come the V and J calls and clone size; the DNA was used to work out D and trimming. The profile shows some 290,000 clones, roughly 91% of them singletons.

The sample comprised PBMCs or T cells enriched from blood (not recorded which). This rearrangement joins TRBV7-2 to TRBJ2-5; maybe TRBD2 (5 bases). This TCR was recovered from a woman in her 30s who had recovered from COVID-19. This CDR3 is CASSLSEVQYF. The CDR3, as DNA: TGTGCCAGCAGCTTATCGGAGGTCCAGTACTTC.